Reported below is one T cell receptor beta chain. The CDR3 is made up of 16 amino acids. In germline, CDR1 is LGHDT, CDR2 YNNKEL (reference sequence). The V gene end was trimmed by 4 bases and the J gene end by 2 bases; junction bases not matched to a gene: 10. Original methodology: Amplification of reference gene primers provided the estimated nucleated cell counts. The data were produced by immunoSEQ multiplex PCR, yet TCRdb's version contains in-frame clones alone and is incomplete. V and J calls and clone size are those listed in that table; D and trimming were worked out from the DNA. The sample lists about 240,000 clones, roughly 80% seen once, with around 9.9% in the top ten. These data originate in a study of blood T cell repertoires in COVID-19. Study in general: In each case, the material was cDNA or gDNA derived from T cells, B-cell-depleted T cells, or PBMCs.

The sample consisted of peripheral blood. The chain uses TRBV3-1 (or the pseudogene TRBV3-2) and TRBJ2-7, with 8 nucleotides matching TRBD1. The origin of this receptor is a woman aged 80 or older with acute or convalescent COVID-19. This CDR3 reads CASSPSRQGLAYEQYF. CDR3 nucleotide sequence: TGTGCCAGCAGCCCCAGCCGACAGGGGTTAGCCTACGAGCAGTACTTC.